This is a list of T cell receptor beta chains from one sample in a study of monozygotic twins with inflammatory bowel disease. TCRdb re-called the 5' RACE reads; one entry per CDR3 protein, DNA not given. With a few hundred thousand distinct CDR3 sequences in the sample, the ten largest clones hold 2% to 3%. Material for sequencing was blood. These TCRs come from a human donor with ulcerative colitis or Crohn's disease, or a healthy co-twin of an affected twin (not recorded which). The CDR3 runs from the conserved cysteine through the conserved F or W.

>TRBV6-4|TRBJ2-2
CASSPRLWGLAGGEITGELFF
>TRBV15|TRBJ1-5
CATSRDPSRVQPQHF
>TRBV6-2/TRBV6-3|TRBJ2-7
CASSYSRQMGWTMISYEQYF
>TRBV18|TRBJ1-6
CASSLGDSPNSPLHF
>TRBV4-1|TRBJ2-7
CASSQVGEDEQYF
>TRBV9|TRBJ2-6
CASSVVSGANVLTF
>TRBV24-1|TRBJ2-3
CATSDDRVTQYF
>TRBV27|TRBJ2-1
CASSLGGGPNFF
>TRBV6-5|TRBJ2-5
CASSYSADRVGQETQYF
>TRBV12-5|TRBJ2-1
CASGLVAGGAKNEQFF
>TRBV18|TRBJ2-4
CASSPDPDGAKNIQYF
>TRBV20-1|TRBJ1-3
CSAQGQVPSDHYF
>TRBV4-3|TRBJ1-2
CASSQDRVRSYGYTF
>TRBV9|TRBJ1-6
CASSVGGLGSPLHF
>TRBV18|TRBJ1-1
CASSPPAARDTEAFF
>TRBV5-1|TRBJ2-1
CASSVAGQKYNEQFF
>TRBV5-1|TRBJ2-1
CASSHGLAGVWYNEQFF
>TRBV7-9|TRBJ1-5
CASSPRGNQPQHF
>TRBV20-1|TRBJ1-2
CSARDRARNYGYTF
>TRBV12-3/TRBV12-4|TRBJ1-2
CATSSAGRDYTF
>TRBV20-1|TRBJ1-2
CSARDAQEGDYGYTF
>TRBV20-1|TRBJ2-3
CSAREGTVKDTQYF
>TRBV19|TRBJ2-6
CAAWGAGDSGANVLTF
>TRBV29-1|TRBJ1-2
CSAVHGTGYGYTF
>TRBV12-3/TRBV12-4|TRBJ1-5
CASSGQGGQPQHF
>TRBV29-1|TRBJ2-7
CSVEEGQGVFYEQYF
>TRBV20-1|TRBJ1-6
CSARGGSNNNSPLHF
>TRBV19|TRBJ2-1
CASSRTGRLNEQFF
>TRBV9|TRBJ2-5
CASSVGVEETQYF
>TRBV7-9|TRBJ2-5
CASSPSGRKQETQYF
>TRBV7-2|TRBJ1-1
CASSLWSEAFF
>TRBV11-1|TRBJ1-2
CASSPGVRYGYTF
>TRBV12-3/TRBV12-4|TRBJ1-1
CASSFTGLNTEAFF
>TRBV6-1|TRBJ2-1
CASRTTRLAGIYNEQFF
>TRBV5-1|TRBJ2-6
CASSLVVDSGANVLTF
>TRBV5-1|TRBJ2-7
CASNSMDEQYF
>TRBV27|TRBJ1-5
CASSSGGGTRQPQHF
>TRBV7-3|TRBJ2-1
CASSPSGGNNEQFF
>TRBV7-2|TRBJ1-1
CASSSYQGGTEAFF
>TRBV29-1|TRBJ2-5
CSATGIQETQYF
>TRBV5-1|TRBJ1-1
CASSYGQTTLSAEAFF
>TRBV24-1|TRBJ2-1
CATSTSSGGDNGQFF
>TRBV4-3|TRBJ2-7
CASSQDRDSYGFYEQYF
>TRBV11-2|TRBJ1-2
CASSLGTGTGRTRNYGYTF
>TRBV7-2|TRBJ2-7
CASSTTGEVIYEQYF
>TRBV7-3|TRBJ2-7
CASSSGLAGGPDREQYF
>TRBV3-1|TRBJ2-2
CASSQGVAGELFF